This passage covers 11 T cell receptor beta chains from one sample sequenced in a study of control samples from healthy donors and cancer patients. Method: immunoSEQ multiplex PCR; TCRdb's copy keeps in-frame clones and lacks some. The sample lists approximately 54,000 clones, about 90% occurring once. The sequencing input was PBMCs. The source is a man aged 50 or older with head and neck cancer.

J is TRBJ1-5 and V is TRBV18; D gene unclear. Germline V lookup: CDR1 KGHSH, CDR2 LQKENI. V was shortened by 2 bases and J by 5 bases, with 16 bases between the two germline ends. The CDR3 is 16 amino acids. CDR3 nucleotide sequence: TGTGCCAGCTCACCAGGTACGGGAGGCGGCCATCAGCCCCAGCATTTT. This encodes CASSPGTGGGHQPQHF. Full variable domain (rest looked up from reference TRBV18 and TRBJ1-5): NAGVMQNPRHLVRRRGQEARLRCSPMKGHSHVYWYRQLPEEGLKFMVYLQKENIIDESGMPKERFSAEFPKEGPSILRIQQVVRGDSAAYFCASSPGTGGGHQPQHFGDGTRLSIL.

The chain combines TRBV28 with TRBJ2-5; TRBD1 matches 11 bases. CDR3 length: 15 residues. Germline V lookup: CDR1 MDHEN, CDR2 SYDVKM. V was pared by 6 bases and J by 5 bases, with 8 bases of the junction left unmatched. CDR3 loop: CASSPPGTGGETQYF. The DNA of the CDR3 is TGTGCCAGCAGCCCGCCTGGGACAGGGGGTGAGACCCAGTACTTC.

The chain couples TRBV9 to TRBJ1-1; weak D call: TRBD1 (5 bases). The germline CDR1 and CDR2 sequences are SGDLS and YYNGEE. Trimming removed 3 bases at V and 3 bases at J, with 9 bases between. The CDR3 is 13 amino acids. CDR3 coding DNA: TGTGCCAGCAGCGCCCGACAGCACACTGAAGCTTTCTTT. As protein: CASSARQHTEAFF.

The genes are TRBV5-1 and TRBJ2-4; TRBD2 matches 8 bases. This CDR3 has 17 amino acids. The V gene end was trimmed by 4 bases and the J gene end by 1 base; junction bases not matched to a gene: 10. From germline, CDR1 is SGHRS and CDR2 YFSETQ. The chain's CDR3 is CASSPDGGAGAKNIQYF. The CDR3 coding sequence is TGCGCCAGCAGCCCGGACGGGGGGGCCGGGGCCAAAAACATTCAGTACTTC.

V and J are TRBV4-3 and TRBJ2-7; no clear D gene. The V end lost 0 bases, the J end lost 4 bases, and 16 bases lay between the germline ends. From germline, CDR1 is LGHNA and CDR2 YSLEER. This CDR3 has 16 amino acids. The CDR3, as DNA: TGCGCCAGCAGCCAAGAGTATAATCCAATCTTATACGAGCAGTACTTC. Translating gives CASSQEYNPILYEQYF.

This sequence joins TRBV30 and TRBJ2-1, with a tentative D call TRBD1 (5 bases). CDR1 is GTSNPN, CDR2 SVGIG, per germline (reference sequence). The CDR3 has 11 amino acids. Trimming took 0 bases from V and 8 from J, leaving 5 bases between them. In DNA, the CDR3 is TGTGCCTGGAGTGTACAGGATGAGCAGTTCTTC. Its translation is CAWSVQDEQFF.

The rearrangement links TRBV7-2 to TRBJ2-1; D gene unclear. Trimming removed 3 bases from V and 7 bases from J, with 16 bases in between. The germline V gene has CDR1 SGHTA and CDR2 FQGNSA. The CDR3 consists of 15 residues. The CDR3 is CASSFLGLQGNEQFF. DNA for the CDR3: TGTGCCAGCAGCTTTCTAGGTTTACAAGGGAATGAGCAGTTCTTC.

The V gene is TRBV7-9, the J gene TRBJ2-7, with a weak D call TRBD1 (6 bases). In germline, CDR1 is SEHNR, CDR2 FQNEAQ (reference sequence). V gave up 10 bases and J gave up 2 bases, with 21 bases separating them. The CDR3 runs 15 residues. This CDR3 is CATGVPLDSPYEQYF. Here the CDR3 DNA reads TGTGCCACCGGTGTCCCTTTGGACAGTCCCTACGAGCAGTACTTC.

This clone was counted a single time. The V and J genes are TRBV27 and TRBJ1-2, with 8 bases that match TRBD1. The germline V gene has CDR1 MNHEY and CDR2 SMNVEV (reference sequence). This CDR3 is built from 15 residues. V was pared by 6 bases and J by 8 bases, with 14 bases of the junction left unmatched. The CDR3 DNA sequence: TGTGCCAGCAGGGGGACAGGTGCGGGCAAGGCAGGCTACACCTTC. It specifies CASRGTGAGKAGYTF.

This clone was recorded a few times. V is TRBV5-1 and J is TRBJ1-2, with 7 nucleotides matching TRBD1. The V segment lost 0 bases and the J segment 5 bases; nucleotides outside the gene matches: 10. The germline CDR1 and CDR2 sequences are SGHRS and YFSETQ. CDR3 length: 16 residues. The CDR3 protein is CASSLGTGRSAYGYTF. DNA of the CDR3: TGCGCCAGCAGCTTGGGGACAGGCAGGTCCGCGTATGGCTACACCTTC.

The J gene is TRBJ2-5, the V gene TRBV15, with a tentative D call TRBD2 (6 bases). The CDR3 spans 13 residues. Germline V lookup: CDR1 LNHNV, CDR2 YYDKDF (reference sequence). Trimming took 1 base from V and 9 from J, leaving 12 bases between them. The CDR3 protein is CATSRGGDESQYF. The CDR3 DNA reads TGTGCCACCAGCAGAGGGGGGGATGAGTCCCAGTACTTC.